The 5 T cell receptor beta chains listed next were all sequenced from one sample in a study of OX40 agonist ivuxolimab in advanced cancers. Produced via immunoSEQ multiplex PCR; TCRdb's table is partial and in-frame only. The sample lists 70,000 to 95,000 clones; 92% were seen once. The sequences come from CD4+ or CD8+ T cells sorted from blood, collected in a trial of the OX40 agonist ivuxolimab. The origin of the receptors is an adult with an advanced solid tumor such as melanoma, head and neck, liver or kidney cancer.

The chain joins TRBV7-9 to TRBJ2-1; 7 nucleotides line up with TRBD1. Germline-derived CDR1 and CDR2 are SEHNR and FQNEAQ (reference sequence). Trimming removed 1 base from V and 7 bases from J; junction bases left unmatched: 7. This CDR3 comprises 15 residues. The CDR3: CASSLVGQIGNEQFF. The CDR3 DNA follows: TGTGCCAGCAGCTTAGTGGGACAGATCGGTAATGAGCAGTTCTTC.

V and J are TRBV30 and TRBJ1-1; no definite D call. CDR3 length: 11 amino acids. The V end was cut by 4 bases, the J end by 8 bases, with 11 bases between. Germline V gene sequence: CDR1 GTSNPN, CDR2 SVGIG (reference sequence). The CDR3 DNA sequence: TGTGCCTGGAATCTTGGTGGAGAAGCTTTCTTT. The encoded protein is CAWNLGGEAFF.

The rearrangement uses TRBV27 and TRBJ2-1; D might be TRBD1 or TRBD2, each matching 5 bases. Per the germline V gene, CDR1 is MNHEY and CDR2 is SMNVEV (reference sequence). The length of the CDR3 is 13 residues. V was clipped by 3 bases and J by 9 bases, with 12 bases between them. CDR3 bases: TGTGCCAGCAGTTTCCTCGGGACGTTTGAGCAGTTCTTC. Protein: CASSFLGTFEQFF.

This chain connects TRBV6-5 to TRBJ1-1; D remains ambiguous. The V gene lost 6 bases and the J gene lost 8 bases, with 10 bases spanning the gap. From germline, CDR1 is MNHEY and CDR2 SVGAGI. The CDR3 totals 11 residues. The CDR3 sequence: CASSKTGEAFF. The DNA for the CDR3 is TGTGCCAGCAGCAAAACCGGGGAAGCTTTCTTT.

This sequence joins TRBV28 and TRBJ2-6; D call uncertain. Germline CDR1 and CDR2: MDHEN and SYDVKM. This CDR3 is built from 15 residues. V was clipped by 5 bases and J by 0 bases, with 8 bases between them. DNA of the CDR3: TGTGCCAGCAGTCCTCAGAGCTCTGGGGCCAACGTCCTGACTTTC. It translates to CASSPQSSGANVLTF.